Listed here are 7 T cell receptor beta chains from one sample, sequenced in a study of blood T cell repertoires in COVID-19 (TCRdb year 2020). Libraries were constructed by the immunoSEQ multiplex PCR assay. TCRdb took over this immuneACCESS table, retaining in-frame rearrangements with V and J assigned. Such tables are incomplete; in checked studies, under half of the missing clones stem from an unresolved V gene, and the remainder is unexplained. This sample has more than 150,000 clones in its table, and about four fifths of those were observed once. Around 12% of the sample lies in the top ten. Sample: peripheral blood. These receptors came from a woman of 80 years or more with COVID-19, enrolled during active disease.

The genes are TRBV7-9 and TRBJ2-3; TRBD1 might be the D (5 bases). Between the trimmed V and J ends, which lost 1 base and 4 bases, there was a span of 15 bases. CDR3 length: 16 residues. The germline gives CDR1 SEHNR, CDR2 FQNEAQ (reference sequence). CDR3 nucleotides: TGTGCCAGCAGCTTAGTTCAGTCAGGGTGGGCAGATACGCAGTATTTT. As protein: CASSLVQSGWADTQYF.

This clone came up many times. The chain employs TRBV7-2 and TRBJ1-6; possible D gene TRBD1, 5 bases. CDR1 is SGHTA, CDR2 FQGNSA, per germline. V was trimmed by 5 bases and J by 0 bases, leaving 11 bases between them. The CDR3 totals 16 residues. In DNA, the CDR3 is TGTGCCAGCAGCCAAAGACAGAGCTCCTATAATTCACCCCTCCACTTT. It specifies CASSQRQSSYNSPLHF.

This clone came up a few times. This rearrangement joins TRBV20-1 to TRBJ2-7; no definite D call. The V gene's germline CDR1 is DFQATT and CDR2 SNEGSKA (reference sequence). This CDR3 has 11 residues. With 6 bases removed from V and 3 bases from J, the gap between germline ends came to 9 bases. CDR3 amino acids: CSAQIHYEQYF. Written as DNA, the CDR3 is TGCAGTGCCCAGATCCACTACGAGCAGTACTTC.

The chain couples TRBV7-2 to TRBJ1-5; TRBD1 might be the D (5 bases). The germline CDR1 and CDR2 sequences are SGHTA and FQGNSA. This CDR3 has 16 residues. V was pared by 5 bases and J by 3 bases, with 17 bases between. CDR3 bases: TGTGCCAGCAGCCTCTTGGGAGGGGCGAACAATCAGCCCCAGCATTTT. Amino acids: CASSLLGGANNQPQHF.

The J gene is TRBJ1-4, the V gene TRBV4-2, with D possibly matching TRBD1 (5 bases). V was cut by 0 bases and J by 13 bases, with 18 bases left in between. The germline V gene encodes CDR1 LGHNA and CDR2 YNFKEQ. CDR3 size: 15 residues. CDR3: CASSQDLPGGRRLFF. The CDR3 DNA sequence: TGTGCCAGCAGCCAAGATCTACCGGGGGGACGGAGACTGTTTTTT.

This chain uses TRBV3-1 (or the pseudogene TRBV3-2) with TRBJ1-2; 9 positions agree with TRBD1. This CDR3 is built from 17 residues. CDR1 is LGHDT and CDR2 is YNNKEL in the germline V gene (reference sequence). V lost 0 bases, J lost 4 bases, and 9 bases stayed unmatched. CDR3: CASSQDRIDRGFYGYTF. In nucleotides, the CDR3 is TGTGCCAGCAGCCAAGATCGGATAGACAGGGGGTTCTATGGCTACACCTTC.

The chain combines TRBV11-3 with TRBJ2-1, with 8 positions matching TRBD2. Looked up from germline, CDR1 is SGHNT and CDR2 is YENEEA. The trim removed 5 bases at V and 6 bases at J, leaving 9 bases unmatched. This CDR3 is built from 15 residues. The CDR3 DNA sequence: TGTGCCAGCAGCCCAATAGCGGGGTACGGCAATGAGCAGTTCTTC. It is translated as CASSPIAGYGNEQFF.